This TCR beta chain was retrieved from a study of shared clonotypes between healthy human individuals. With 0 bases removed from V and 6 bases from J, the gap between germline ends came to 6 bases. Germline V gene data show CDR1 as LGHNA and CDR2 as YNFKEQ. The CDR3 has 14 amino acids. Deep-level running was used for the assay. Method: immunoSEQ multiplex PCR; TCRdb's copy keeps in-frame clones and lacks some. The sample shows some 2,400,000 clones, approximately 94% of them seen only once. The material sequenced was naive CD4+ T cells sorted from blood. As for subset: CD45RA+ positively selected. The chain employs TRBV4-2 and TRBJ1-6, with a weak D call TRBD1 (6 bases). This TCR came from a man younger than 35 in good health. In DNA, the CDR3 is TGTGCCAGCAGCCAAGAACAGGGTAATTCACCCCTCCACTTT. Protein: CASSQEQGNSPLHF.